A selection of T cell receptor beta chains follows, all from one sample in a study of beta chain features in type 1 diabetes. Profiled with immunoSEQ multiplex PCR; TCRdb holds only in-frame clones, not every one. The table records 60,000 or so clones, approximately 62% of them present only once. Input material: Tregs from blood. These receptors originate from a woman younger than 30 in good health. CDR3s include the opening cysteine and the closing phenylalanine or tryptophan. The D gene is left open where the match is weak. Clone size, where shown, is once, few, many, or a class for clones that have expanded.

TRBV9	-	TRBJ1-2	TRBD1	CASSATGVYGYTF	TGTGCCAGCAGCGCCACAGGGGTCTATGGCTACACCTTC
TRBV19	-	TRBJ1-5	TRBD1	CATGTGGFNQPQHF	TGTGCCACCGGGACAGGGGGCTTCAATCAGCCCCAGCATTTT
TRBV18	-	TRBJ2-5	-	CASSPPAGLNKQAQYF	TGTGCCAGCTCACCACCGGCGGGACTCAATAAGCAGGCCCAGTACTTC
TRBV7-2	few	TRBJ2-1	TRBD2	CASSLASGRLGAFEQFF	TGTGCCAGCAGCTTAGCTAGCGGGAGGCTCGGGGCTTTTGAGCAGTTCTTC
TRBV25-1	-	TRBJ1-1	-	CASSGTTRNKAFF	TGTGCCAGCAGTGGGACTACGAGGAACAAAGCTTTCTTT
TRBV29-1	medium-sized	TRBJ2-1	-	CSATGWSYNEQFF	TGCAGCGCCACAGGTTGGTCCTACAATGAGCAGTTCTTC
TRBV5-5	few	TRBJ2-2	-	CASSLKRRTNTGELFF	TGTGCCAGCAGCTTGAAACGGAGAACGAACACCGGGGAGCTGTTTTTT
TRBV18	-	TRBJ1-5	-	CASAASSNQPQHF	TGTGCCTCGGCGGCCTCTAGCAATCAGCCCCAGCATTTT
TRBV11-3	-	TRBJ1-2	-	CASSLDRGSTGGYTF	TGTGCCAGCAGCTTAGATAGAGGCTCGACGGGGGGCTACACCTTC
TRBV5-4	-	TRBJ1-3	-	CAGGLGGNTIYF	TGTGCCGGCGGGCTAGGTGGAAACACCATATATTTT
TRBV18	-	TRBJ2-5	-	CASSPPAQRETQYF	TGTGCCAGCTCACCACCGGCTCAGCGGGAGACCCAGTACTTC
TRBV18	-	TRBJ2-1	TRBD2	CASSPQSGTSGFINEQFF	TGTGCCAGCTCACCGCAATCCGGGACTAGCGGGTTTATCAATGAGCAGTTCTTC
TRBV5-6	-	TRBJ1-2	-	CASSLGRQSYGYTF	TGTGCCAGCAGCTTGGGACGACAGTCTTATGGCTACACCTTC
TRBV7-9	-	TRBJ2-7	TRBD1	CASRSGTASYEQYF	TGTGCCAGCAGGTCCGGGACAGCCTCCTACGAGCAGTACTTC
TRBV4-1	few	TRBJ2-3	TRBD1	CASSQDWDRAPDTQYF	TGCGCCAGCAGCCAAGATTGGGACAGGGCCCCAGATACGCAGTATTTT
TRBV19	once	TRBJ2-4	-	CASSIGQGLYIQYF	TGTGCCAGTAGTATAGGGCAGGGGTTGTACATTCAGTACTTC
TRBV21-1	-	TRBJ2-7	-	CASPGDISYEQYF	TGTGCCAGCCCCGGGGACATCTCCTACGAGCAGTACTTC
TRBV2	few	TRBJ2-1	TRBD2	CARGVYNEQFF	TGTGCCCGGGGGGTCTACAATGAGCAGTTCTTC
TRBV19	-	TRBJ2-1	TRBD1	CASSKDRVTLNEQFF	TGTGCCAGTAGTAAGGACAGGGTCACATTGAATGAGCAGTTCTTC
TRBV6-1	-	TRBJ2-7	TRBD2	CASRLAGGEKQYF	TGTGCCAGCAGACTAGCGGGAGGGGAAAAGCAGTACTTC
TRBV9	once	TRBJ1-1	-	CASSAQGGTEAFF	TGTGCCAGCAGCGCTCAGGGAGGGACAGAAGCTTTCTTT
TRBV6-6	-	TRBJ1-1	-	CASSSPNPDGTEAFF	TGTGCCAGCAGTTCCCCAAACCCTGACGGGACTGAAGCTTTCTTT
TRBV6-6	-	TRBJ1-2	-	CASSYAGGNYGYTF	TGTGCCAGCAGTTACGCCGGGGGGAACTATGGCTACACCTTC
TRBV5-1	few	TRBJ2-3	-	CASSFPDTIGADTQYF	TGCGCCAGCAGCTTTCCAGATACAATAGGAGCAGATACGCAGTATTTT
TRBV9	-	TRBJ2-5	TRBD2	CASSVGLAGPQETQYF	TGTGCCAGCAGCGTTGGACTAGCGGGCCCCCAAGAGACCCAGTACTTC
TRBV7-8	few	TRBJ1-1	-	CASSTRTANTEAFF	TGTGCCAGCAGCACCAGGACAGCGAACACTGAAGCTTTCTTT
TRBV7-2	-	TRBJ1-5	-	CASSPQKEQPQHF	TGTGCCAGCAGCCCCCAGAAGGAGCAGCCCCAGCATTTT
TRBV5-1	-	TRBJ1-4	TRBD1	CASSFTGGTDEKLFF	TGCGCCAGCAGCTTCACAGGGGGAACTGATGAAAAACTGTTTTTT
TRBV7-9	few	TRBJ1-6	-	CASSRGGVSPLHF	TGTGCCAGCAGTCGGGGGGGGGTATCACCCCTCCACTTT
TRBV7-2	-	TRBJ2-2	-	CEERGNTGELFF	TGTGAGGAAAGGGGGAACACCGGGGAGCTGTTTTTT
TRBV6-5	-	TRBJ1-2	-	CASSPGLYGYTF	TGTGCCAGCAGCCCGGGACTGTATGGCTACACCTTC
TRBV7-2	-	TRBJ1-6	TRBD1	CASSFGTGGASPLHF	TGTGCCAGCAGCTTTGGGACAGGGGGCGCCTCACCCCTCCACTTT
TRBV11-3	-	TRBJ1-1	TRBD1	CASSLGTGFLSPEAFF	TGTGCCAGCAGCCTAGGGACAGGGTTTCTAAGCCCTGAAGCTTTCTTT
TRBV11-2	-	TRBJ1-1	-	CASSLTGNTEAFF	TGTGCCAGCAGCTTAACAGGGAACACTGAAGCTTTCTTT
TRBV2	few	TRBJ1-1	TRBD1	CASSEADRENTEAFF	TGTGCCAGCAGTGAAGCGGACAGGGAGAACACTGAAGCTTTCTTT
TRBV18	-	TRBJ2-7	-	CASSSSYEQYF	TGTGCCAGCTCATCATCCTACGAGCAGTACTTC
TRBV9	-	TRBJ2-3	TRBD2	CASSVGASGSTDTQYF	TGTGCCAGCAGCGTTGGGGCTAGCGGTAGCACAGATACGCAGTATTTT
TRBV2	few	TRBJ1-4	TRBD1	CASRGDRGSEKLFF	TGTGCCAGCAGAGGAGACAGGGGATCTGAAAAACTGTTTTTT
TRBV5-1	-	TRBJ2-7	TRBD1	CASSQTGSYEQYF	TGCGCCAGCAGCCAGACAGGGTCCTACGAGCAGTACTTC
TRBV5-1	-	TRBJ1-4	-	CASSLGRGEKLFF	TGCGCCAGCAGCTTGGGACGGGGTGAAAAACTGTTTTTT
TRBV28	few	TRBJ2-7	-	CASSLRGLTYEQYF	TGTGCCAGCAGCCTCAGGGGATTGACCTACGAGCAGTACTTC
TRBV21-1	-	TRBJ2-1	-	CASSKDRTSGVIVCEQFF	TGTGCCAGCAGCAAAGATCGGACTAGCGGGGTAATAGTATGTGAGCAGTTCTTC
TRBV30	-	TRBJ2-3	-	CAWSVKGGTDTQYF	TGTGCCTGGAGTGTAAAGGGCGGGACAGATACGCAGTATTTT
TRBV18	few	TRBJ2-2	-	CASSPRGPNGELFF	TGTGCCAGCTCACCAAGAGGGCCAAACGGGGAGCTGTTTTTT